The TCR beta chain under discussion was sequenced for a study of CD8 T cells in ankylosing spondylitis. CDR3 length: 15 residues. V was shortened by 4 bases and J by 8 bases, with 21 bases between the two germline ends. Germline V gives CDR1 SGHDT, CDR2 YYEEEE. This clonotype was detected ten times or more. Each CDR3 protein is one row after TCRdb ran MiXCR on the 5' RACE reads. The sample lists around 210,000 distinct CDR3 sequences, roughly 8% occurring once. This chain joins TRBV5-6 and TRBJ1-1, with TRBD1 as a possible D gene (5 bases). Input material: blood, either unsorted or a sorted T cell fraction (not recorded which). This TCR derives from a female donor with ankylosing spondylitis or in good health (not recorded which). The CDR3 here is CASSRIGDELEEAFF. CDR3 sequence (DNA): TGTGCCAGCAGCCGAATAGGGGACGAGTTGGAGGAAGCTTTCTTT.